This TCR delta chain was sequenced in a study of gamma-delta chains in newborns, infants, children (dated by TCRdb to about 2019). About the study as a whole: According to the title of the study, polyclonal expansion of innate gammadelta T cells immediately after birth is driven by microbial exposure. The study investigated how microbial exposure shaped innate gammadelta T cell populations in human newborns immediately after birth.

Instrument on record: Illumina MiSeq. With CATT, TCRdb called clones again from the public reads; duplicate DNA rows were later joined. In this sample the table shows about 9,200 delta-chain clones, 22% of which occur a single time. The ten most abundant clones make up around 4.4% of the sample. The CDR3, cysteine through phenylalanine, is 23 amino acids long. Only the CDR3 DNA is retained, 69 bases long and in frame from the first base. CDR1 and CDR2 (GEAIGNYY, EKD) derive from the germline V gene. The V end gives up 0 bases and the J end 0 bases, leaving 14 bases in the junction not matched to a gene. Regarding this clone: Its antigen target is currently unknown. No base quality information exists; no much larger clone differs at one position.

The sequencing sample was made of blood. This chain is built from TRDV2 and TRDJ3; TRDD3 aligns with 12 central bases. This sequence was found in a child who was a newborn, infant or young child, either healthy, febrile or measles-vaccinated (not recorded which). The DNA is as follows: TGTGCCTGTGACACCGTGGGTGGGCTACTGGGGGATACAGGCTCCTGGGACACCCGACAGATGTTTTTC. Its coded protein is CACDTVGGLLGDTGSWDTRQMFF.